This T cell receptor (beta chain) was found in a study of T cell changes during pregnancy in multiple sclerosis (dated by TCRdb to 2018 to 2020). As for the study more broadly: The study examined how the T cell repertoire changed over the course of pregnancy in women with multiple sclerosis.

Library creation used the immunoSEQ multiplex PCR assay. In its TCRdb copy, this immuneACCESS table keeps in-frame sequences only and misses some clones. Where compared with another copy, unresolved V genes explain less than half of these, and the others have no known cause. Across this sample there are about 50,000 clones, with about nine tenths seen only once. The ten largest clonotypes hold around 0.29% of the sample. Concerning this clone itself: Its binding antigen is unknown. No qualities accompany the bases; no much larger clone lies one base away.

The TCR comes from a female donor with multiple sclerosis, enrolled in a pregnancy study. This specimen consisted of CD4+ T cells from peripheral blood mononuclear cells, obtained in the second trimester of pregnancy.

The CDR3 amino acid sequence is: CASSQAEGASNQPQHF. Here is the DNA: TGTGCCAGCAGCCAAGCGGAGGGGGCTAGCAATCAGCCCCAGCATTTT. The V and J segments used are TRBV4-2 and TRBJ1-5, with 7 bases aligning to TRBD1. From V the trimming removes 1 base and from J it removes 0 bases, while the gene matches leave 3 bases of the junction unaccounted for. The cysteine opens and the phenylalanine closes a CDR3 of 16 amino acids. The kept DNA is CDR3 alone, 48 bases in frame from the first base. The germline V gene provides CDR1 LGHNA and CDR2 YNFKEQ.